This T cell receptor (beta chain) came from a study of blood T cell repertoires in COVID-19. In the study overall: Samples of COVID-19 (acute and convalescent) were obtained from the United States, Italy and Spain. Nucleic acid was either cDNA or gDNA, and it came from T cells, B-cell-depleted T cells, or PBMCs.

This CDR3 is built from 15 residues. CDR1 and CDR2 (germline): SGDLS, YYNGEE. Trimming stripped 3 bases from V and 2 bases from J, with 14 bases between. Original processing methods: Amplifying reference gene primers gave estimates of nucleated cell counts. TCRdb's table, derived via immunoSEQ multiplex PCR, lists solely in-frame clones and lacks some. From that table come the V and J calls and clone size; the DNA was used to work out D and trimming. The top ten hold around 6.1% of the sample, which has about 37,000 clones, around 90% seen once. This rearrangement joins TRBV9 to TRBJ2-5; D not resolved. The origin of this receptor is a human donor in a cohort sampled during active COVID-19. Sequencing was done on a sample of peripheral blood. The DNA for the CDR3 is TGTGCCAGCAGCGGGCTTCAGGCGAAACAAGAGACCCAGTACTTC. Translation: CASSGLQAKQETQYF.